The following is a TCR beta chain sequence with its context. Its antigen is unidentified. The record originates from a study of spatial heterogeneity in lung cancer. Study summary: Alpha-chain detections were consistently fewer than beta-chain detections among the sequences. Unique TCR and UMI combinations averaged more than ten appearances each in raw reads. General observations from the study: Follow-up blood showed ubiquitous expanded tumor TCRs less than blood at resection did.

Indicated time point: sample taken at primary tumor resection. Unsorted whole RNA samples from tumor, nontumor lung or frozen PBMC were sequenced. TCRdb recomputed calls from the 5' RACE reads with MiXCR, one row per CDR3 protein. This repertoire shows some 47,000 distinct CDR3 sequences, over 5.5% found once; its top ten account for about 3.1%. This CDR3 contains 13 residues. CDR1 and CDR2 from the germline V gene are LGHDT and YNNKEL (reference sequence). The junction had 11 bases not matched to a gene; V was cut back by 6 bases and J by 12 bases. This TCR was recovered from a female donor with early-stage non-small cell lung cancer. This chain connects TRBV3-1 to TRBJ2-1; 7 nucleotides agree with TRBD2. The sequencing used PBMCs, collected at surgery. This chain's CDR3 is CASRPTPSSGQFF. In nucleotides, the CDR3 is TGTGCCAGCAGACCCACCCCTTCTAGCGGGCAGTTCTTC.